This T cell receptor (beta chain) is from a study of blood T cell repertoires in COVID-19. Assay used: immunoSEQ multiplex PCR; TCRdb lists only in-frame clones, some missing. This table holds about 150,000 clones, 78% found once. Germline CDR1 and CDR2: SGHNT and YYREEE (reference sequence). The CDR3 is 15 residues long. V gave up 6 bases and J gave up 3 bases; unmatched junction bases: 9. The V call is TRBV5-4, the J call TRBJ1-1; 9 nucleotides match TRBD1. The clonotype was recovered from a man older than 75 with acute or convalescent COVID-19. Sample: peripheral blood. The CDR3 DNA follows: TGTGCCAGCAACAAGGGACAGGGTGGGGACACTGAAGCTTTCTTT. Translation gives CASNKGQGGDTEAFF. The complete variable domain, with remaining parts taken from reference TRBV5-4 and TRBJ1-1, reads ETGVTQSPTHLIKTRGQQVTLRCSSQSGHNTVSWYQQALGQGPQFIFQYYREEENGRGNFPPRFSGLQFPNYSSELNVNALELDDSALYLCASNKGQGGDTEAFFGQGTRLTVV.